These T cell receptor beta chains were read from a single sample in a study of blood T cell repertoires in COVID-19. TCRdb's copy holds only in-frame clones and misses some; the assay was immunoSEQ multiplex PCR. Among around 300,000 clones listed, approximately 91% were seen once. Material: peripheral blood. These receptors originate from a middle-aged woman who had recovered from COVID-19. Both conserved end residues are part of each CDR3. Each record gives: V gene, clone size, D gene, J gene, CDR3 DNA, CDR3 protein. D genes are given only for firm matches. Some rows mark clone size as missing; the rest say once, few, many or name a class of expanded clone.

TRBV11-3	few	.	TRBJ1-6	TGTGCCAGCAGCTTAGTGGTAACAAATTCACCCCTCCACTTT	CASSLVVTNSPLHF
TRBV11-2	.	.	TRBJ2-7	TGTGCCAGCAGCATTTGGGGGGGCCCCTCATACGAGCAGTACTTC	CASSIWGGPSYEQYF
TRBV6-5	.	TRBD1	TRBJ1-6	TGTGCCAGCAGTTACGATGGACAGGGGAGTTCACCCCTCCACTTT	CASSYDGQGSSPLHF
TRBV7-2	.	.	TRBJ2-1	TGTGCCAGCAGCTTATTAGTAGCGGACTACAATGAGCAGTTCTTC	CASSLLVADYNEQFF
TRBV30	once	.	TRBJ1-1	TGTGCCTGCATTTCACAGGTGAACACTGAAGCTTTCTTT	CACISQVNTEAFF
TRBV11-2	.	.	TRBJ1-1	TGTGCCAGCAGTCCAGGGTGGGCCACTGAAGCTTTCTTT	CASSPGWATEAFF
TRBV2	once	.	TRBJ1-6	TGTGCCAGCAGTGAAGCAGACAGTTATAATTCACCCCTCCACTTT	CASSEADSYNSPLHF
TRBV6-1	.	TRBD2	TRBJ2-7	TGTGCCAGCAGTGGGAGAACCGCGGGAGGGCCGGGGGAGCAGTACTTC	CASSGRTAGGPGEQYF
TRBV28	.	.	TRBJ2-7	TGTGCCAGCAGGCGTCGCCCCGGTTTCGGGGGCTACGAGCAGTACTTC	CASRRRPGFGGYEQYF
TRBV11-3	.	.	TRBJ2-7	TGTGCCAGCAGCTTAGGGAGTAGTTCAAACTACGAGCAGTACTTC	CASSLGSSSNYEQYF
TRBV11-3	.	.	TRBJ2-3	TGTGCCAGCAGCTTTTCGGGGGCAGATACGCAGTATTTT	CASSFSGADTQYF
TRBV18	.	TRBD2	TRBJ2-2	TGTGCCAGCTCACCAACCTCGACTAGCGGGCTAAGGGCCGGGGAGCTGTTTTTT	CASSPTSTSGLRAGELFF